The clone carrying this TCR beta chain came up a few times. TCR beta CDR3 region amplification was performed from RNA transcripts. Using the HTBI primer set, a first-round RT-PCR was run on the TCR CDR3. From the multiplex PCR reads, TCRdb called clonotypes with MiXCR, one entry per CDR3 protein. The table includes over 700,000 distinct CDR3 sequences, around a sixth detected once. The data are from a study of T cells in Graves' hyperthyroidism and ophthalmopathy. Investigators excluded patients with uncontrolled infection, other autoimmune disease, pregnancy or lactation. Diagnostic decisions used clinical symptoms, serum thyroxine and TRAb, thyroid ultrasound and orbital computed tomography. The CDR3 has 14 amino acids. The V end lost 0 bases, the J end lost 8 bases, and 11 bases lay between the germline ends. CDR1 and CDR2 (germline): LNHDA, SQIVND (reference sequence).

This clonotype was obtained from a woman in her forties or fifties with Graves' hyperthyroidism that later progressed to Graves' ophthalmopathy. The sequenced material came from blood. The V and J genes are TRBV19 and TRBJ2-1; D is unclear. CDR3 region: CASSIDVETDEQFF. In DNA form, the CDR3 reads TGTGCCAGTAGTATAGATGTGGAGACGGATGAGCAGTTCTTC.